This TCR beta chain was identified in a study of T-cell memory formation after mild COVID-19. Findings and caveats of the study: What remained unconfirmed was the SARS-CoV-2 specificity of second-wave clones peaking on day 37. Detection of some responders pre-infection suggested pre-existing cross-reactive memory T cells participated.

This clonotype was seen more than once but under ten times. The antigen remains undetermined. CDR3 length: 15 amino acids. V was cut by 1 base and J by 4 bases, with 14 bases left in between. The germline CDR1 and CDR2 sequences are SGHRS and YFSETQ. TCRalpha and TCRbeta libraries used 5'RACE with constant-segment primers and UMIs. TCRdb processed the 5' RACE reads anew with MiXCR; each CDR3 protein has one entry. Among 450,000 to 650,000 distinct CDR3 sequences, about 20% were seen once, and the ten largest hold around 8.4%. The chain recombines TRBV5-1 with TRBJ1-1; D might be TRBD1 (6 bases). The sequenced material came from PBMCs or a T cell subset sorted from them (not recorded which). The clonotype originates from an adult woman who had mild COVID-19 (a few samples of this study predate the infection). Cell type and time point are not known. This chain's CDR3 is CASSLTPLQGTEAFF. CDR3 DNA: TGCGCCAGCAGCTTGACCCCGCTACAGGGCACTGAAGCTTTCTTT.